This entry is about one T cell receptor beta chain. This sample is part of a study of cytomegalovirus exposure and HLA in healthy donors. This CDR3 contains 13 residues. CDR1 and CDR2 from the germline V gene are SGDLS and YYNGEE. V lost 4 bases and J 0 bases, leaving 7 bases between the germline ends. The donors were in the 120-subject validation cohort, distinct from the approximately 670-subject first cohort. Sequenced by immunoSEQ multiplex PCR; TCRdb stores in-frame clones only, minus some. The data show over 110,000 clones, around 86% seen once. The V and J genes are TRBV9 and TRBJ1-1; D uncertain. This receptor was taken from a man aged 18 to 29 in good health and CMV-seropositive. The sample taken for sequencing was PBMCs. The CDR3 DNA sequence: TGTGCCAGCAGCTCCCACATGAACACTGAAGCTTTCTTT. Protein: CASSSHMNTEAFF.